The present T cell receptor (beta chain) was sequenced within a study of T cell responses to AZD1222 COVID-19 vaccine. Clones were sequenced by immunoSEQ multiplex PCR, and TCRdb holds only the in-frame ones, with some missing. The data show about 120,000 clones, 85% to 90% seen once. From germline, CDR1 is SGHNT and CDR2 YYREEE (reference sequence). V lost 5 bases to trimming and J lost 2 bases, with 16 bases between them. The CDR3 runs 15 residues. Study-wide results and limits: Donors, mostly white British, included more females; clonal diversity was possibly underestimated. When two AZD1222 doses had been given, Spike-specific TCR breadth and depth rose.

Comments on this clone: Antigen: not known.

Second-dose intervals of approximately 4 or approximately 12 weeks were pooled. The chain uses TRBV5-4 and TRBJ1-2; D is perhaps TRBD1 (5 bases). The sample in question was peripheral blood, obtained 28 days after the second AZD1222 dose. The source is an adult who received the AZD1222 COVID-19 vaccine. CDR3 in DNA: TGTGCCAGCAGTTCGCCCCAGGACATCAACTATGGCTACACCTTC. Translated: CASSSPQDINYGYTF.